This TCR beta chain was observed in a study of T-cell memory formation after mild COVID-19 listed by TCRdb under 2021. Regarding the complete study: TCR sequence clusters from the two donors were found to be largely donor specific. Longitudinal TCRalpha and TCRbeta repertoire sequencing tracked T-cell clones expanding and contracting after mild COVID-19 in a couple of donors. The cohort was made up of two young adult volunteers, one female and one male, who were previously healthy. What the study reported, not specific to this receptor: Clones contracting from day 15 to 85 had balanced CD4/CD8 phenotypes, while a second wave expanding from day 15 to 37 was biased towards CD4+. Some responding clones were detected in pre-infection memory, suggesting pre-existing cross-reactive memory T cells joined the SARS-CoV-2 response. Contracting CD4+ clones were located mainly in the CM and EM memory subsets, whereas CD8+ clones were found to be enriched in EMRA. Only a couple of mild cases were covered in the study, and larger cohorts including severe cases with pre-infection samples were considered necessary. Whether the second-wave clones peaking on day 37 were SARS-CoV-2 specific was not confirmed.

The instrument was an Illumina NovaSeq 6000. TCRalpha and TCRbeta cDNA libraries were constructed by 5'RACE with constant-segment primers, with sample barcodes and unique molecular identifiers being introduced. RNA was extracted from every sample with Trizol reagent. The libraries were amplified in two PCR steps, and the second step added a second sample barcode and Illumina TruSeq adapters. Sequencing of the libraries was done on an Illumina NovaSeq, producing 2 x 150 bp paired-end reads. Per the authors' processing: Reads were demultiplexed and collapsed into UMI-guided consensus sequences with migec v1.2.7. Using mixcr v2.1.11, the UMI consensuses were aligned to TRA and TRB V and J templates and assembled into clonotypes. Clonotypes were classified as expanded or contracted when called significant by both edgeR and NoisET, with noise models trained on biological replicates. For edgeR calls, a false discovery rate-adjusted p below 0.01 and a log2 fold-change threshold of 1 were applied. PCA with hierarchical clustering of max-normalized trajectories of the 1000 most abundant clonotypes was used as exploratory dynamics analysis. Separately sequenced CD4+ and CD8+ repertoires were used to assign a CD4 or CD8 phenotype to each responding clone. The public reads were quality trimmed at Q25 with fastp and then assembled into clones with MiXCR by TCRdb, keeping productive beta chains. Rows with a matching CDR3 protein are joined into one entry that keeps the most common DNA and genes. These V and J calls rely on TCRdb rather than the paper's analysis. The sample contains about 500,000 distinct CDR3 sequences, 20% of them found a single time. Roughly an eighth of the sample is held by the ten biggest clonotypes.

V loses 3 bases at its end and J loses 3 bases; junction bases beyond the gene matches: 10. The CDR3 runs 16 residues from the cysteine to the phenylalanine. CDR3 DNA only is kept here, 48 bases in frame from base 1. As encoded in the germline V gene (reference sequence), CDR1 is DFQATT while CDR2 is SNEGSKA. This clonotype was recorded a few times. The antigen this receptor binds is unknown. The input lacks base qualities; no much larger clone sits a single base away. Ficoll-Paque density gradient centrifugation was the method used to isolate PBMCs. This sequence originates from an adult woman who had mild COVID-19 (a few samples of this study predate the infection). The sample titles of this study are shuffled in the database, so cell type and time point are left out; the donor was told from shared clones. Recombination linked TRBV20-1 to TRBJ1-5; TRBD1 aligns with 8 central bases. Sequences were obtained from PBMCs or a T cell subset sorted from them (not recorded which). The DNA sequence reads TGCAGTGCTAGGGCCGAAGACAGGGGCGACAATCAGCCCCAGCATTTT. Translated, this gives CSARAEDRGDNQPQHF.